This TCR beta chain was found in a study of blood T cell repertoires in COVID-19. At the level of the study: Some COVID-19 samples were acute and others convalescent; all came from the United States, Italy and Spain. From T cells, B-cell-depleted T cells, or PBMCs came the material, which was cDNA or gDNA.

J lost 0 bases, V lost 4 bases, and 9 bases had no gene match. The CDR3 runs 17 residues. Germline V gene data show CDR1 as MNHNS and CDR2 as SASEGT. In the authors' methods: Amplification of reference gene primers provided the estimated nucleated cell counts. Clones were sequenced by immunoSEQ multiplex PCR, and TCRdb holds only the in-frame ones, with some missing. V, J and clone size were drawn from that table, and D and trimming were deduced from the DNA. Of roughly 180,000 clones listed, approximately 77% were seen once; the top ten hold 15% to 20%. Sequencing was performed on PBMCs or T cells enriched from blood (not recorded which). This receptor was obtained from a man in his 60s who had recovered from COVID-19. V is TRBV6-1 and J is TRBJ2-7, with 10 bases lining up with TRBD2. In nucleotides, the CDR3 is TGTGCCAGCAGTGCCCAAAATCTAGCGGGAGACTCCTACGAGCAGTACTTC. Protein product: CASSAQNLAGDSYEQYF.